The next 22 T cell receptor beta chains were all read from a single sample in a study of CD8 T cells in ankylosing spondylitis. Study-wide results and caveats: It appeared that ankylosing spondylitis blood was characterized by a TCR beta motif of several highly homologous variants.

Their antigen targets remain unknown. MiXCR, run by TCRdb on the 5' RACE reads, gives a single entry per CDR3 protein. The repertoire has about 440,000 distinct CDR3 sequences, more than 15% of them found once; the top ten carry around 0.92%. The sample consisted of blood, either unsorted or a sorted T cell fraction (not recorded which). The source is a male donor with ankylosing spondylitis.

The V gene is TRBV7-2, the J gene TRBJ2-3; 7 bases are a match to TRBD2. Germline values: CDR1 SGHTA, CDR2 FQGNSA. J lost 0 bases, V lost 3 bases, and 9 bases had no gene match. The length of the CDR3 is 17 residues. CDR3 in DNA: TGTGCCAGCAGCTTGCTGGGGAGGGGACCCAGCACAGATACGCAGTATTTT. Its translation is CASSLLGRGPSTDTQYF.

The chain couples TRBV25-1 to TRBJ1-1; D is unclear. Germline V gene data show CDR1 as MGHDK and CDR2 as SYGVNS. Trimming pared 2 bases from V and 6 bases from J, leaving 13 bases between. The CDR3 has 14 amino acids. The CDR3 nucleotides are TGTGCCAGCAGTGAAGGCGGCGCGAGCCCTGAAGCTTTCTTT. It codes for CASSEGGASPEAFF.

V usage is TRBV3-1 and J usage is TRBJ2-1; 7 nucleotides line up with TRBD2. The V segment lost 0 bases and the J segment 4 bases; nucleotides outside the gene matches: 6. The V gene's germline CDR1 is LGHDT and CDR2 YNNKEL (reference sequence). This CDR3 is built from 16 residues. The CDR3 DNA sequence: TGTGCCAGCAGCCAAGAAGGCAGCGGGGCTTACAATGAGCAGTTCTTC. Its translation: CASSQEGSGAYNEQFF.

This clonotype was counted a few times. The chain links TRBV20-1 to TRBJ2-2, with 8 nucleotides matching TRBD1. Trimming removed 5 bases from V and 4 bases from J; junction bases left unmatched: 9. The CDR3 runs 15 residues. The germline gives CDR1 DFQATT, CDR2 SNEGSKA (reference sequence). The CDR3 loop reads CSAPRTGRSTGELFF. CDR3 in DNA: TGCAGTGCTCCACGGACAGGGAGGAGCACCGGGGAGCTGTTTTTT.

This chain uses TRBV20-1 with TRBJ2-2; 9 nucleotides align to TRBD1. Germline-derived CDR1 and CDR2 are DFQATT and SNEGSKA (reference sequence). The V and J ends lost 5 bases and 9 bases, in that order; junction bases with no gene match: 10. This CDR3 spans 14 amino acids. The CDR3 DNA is TGCAGTGCTTACAACCTACAGGGGGCGCGGGAGCTGTTTTTT. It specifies CSAYNLQGARELFF.

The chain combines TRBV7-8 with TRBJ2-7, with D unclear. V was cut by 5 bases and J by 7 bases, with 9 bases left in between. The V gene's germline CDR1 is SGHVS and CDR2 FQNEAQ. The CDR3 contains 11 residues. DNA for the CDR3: TGTGCCAGCAGCCCCGCCGCGGAGCAGTACTTC. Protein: CASSPAAEQYF.

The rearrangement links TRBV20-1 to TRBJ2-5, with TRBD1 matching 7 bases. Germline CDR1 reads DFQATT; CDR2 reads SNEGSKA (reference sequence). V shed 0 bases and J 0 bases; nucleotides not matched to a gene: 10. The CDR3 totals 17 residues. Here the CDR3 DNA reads TGCAGTGCTAGAGATCGAAGGGGGCCTTCGTACCAAGAGACCCAGTACTTC. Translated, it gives CSARDRRGPSYQETQYF.

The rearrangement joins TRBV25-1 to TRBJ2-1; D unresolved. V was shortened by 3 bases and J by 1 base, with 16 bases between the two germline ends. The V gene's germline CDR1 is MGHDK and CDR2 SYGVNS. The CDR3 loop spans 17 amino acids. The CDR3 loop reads CASSDPRSGRSYNEQFF. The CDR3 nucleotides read TGTGCCAGCAGTGACCCTAGGTCTGGCAGGTCCTACAATGAGCAGTTCTTC.

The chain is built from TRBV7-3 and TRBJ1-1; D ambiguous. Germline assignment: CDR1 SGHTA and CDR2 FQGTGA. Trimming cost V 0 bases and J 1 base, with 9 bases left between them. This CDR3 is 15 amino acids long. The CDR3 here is CASSLTQIANTEAFF. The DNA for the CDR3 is TGTGCCAGCAGCTTAACTCAGATAGCGAACACTGAAGCTTTCTTT.

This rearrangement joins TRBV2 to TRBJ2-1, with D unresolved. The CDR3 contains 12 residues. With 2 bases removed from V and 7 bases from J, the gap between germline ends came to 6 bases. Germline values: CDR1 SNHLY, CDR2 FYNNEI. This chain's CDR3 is CASSENSNEQFF. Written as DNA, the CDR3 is TGTGCCAGCAGTGAAAACTCTAATGAGCAGTTCTTC.

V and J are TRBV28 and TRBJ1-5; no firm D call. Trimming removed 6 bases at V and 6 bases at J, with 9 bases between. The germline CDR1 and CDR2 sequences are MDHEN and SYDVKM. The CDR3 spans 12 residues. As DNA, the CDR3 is TGTGCCAGCAGCCCGTTACGTCAGCCCCAGCATTTT. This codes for CASSPLRQPQHF.

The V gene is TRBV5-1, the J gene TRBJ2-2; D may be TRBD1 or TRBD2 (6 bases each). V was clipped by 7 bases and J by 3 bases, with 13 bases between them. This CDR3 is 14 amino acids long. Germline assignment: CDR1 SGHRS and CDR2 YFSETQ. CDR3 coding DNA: TGCGCCAGCCTTGGGGGGCAAGACACCGGGGAGCTGTTTTTT. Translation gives CASLGGQDTGELFF. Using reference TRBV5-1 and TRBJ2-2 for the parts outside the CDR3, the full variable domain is KAGVTQTPRYLIKTRGQQVTLSCSPISGHRSVSWYQQTPGQGLQFLFEYFSETQRNKGNFPGRFSGRQFSNSRSEMNVSTLELGDSALYLCASLGGQDTGELFFGEGSRLTVL.

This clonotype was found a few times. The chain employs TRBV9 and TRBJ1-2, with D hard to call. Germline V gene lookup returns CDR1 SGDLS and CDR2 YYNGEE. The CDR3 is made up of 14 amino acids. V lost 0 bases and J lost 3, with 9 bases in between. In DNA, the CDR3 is TGTGCCAGCAGCGTAGGGGAGGGTTACTATGGCTACACCTTC. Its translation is CASSVGEGYYGYTF.

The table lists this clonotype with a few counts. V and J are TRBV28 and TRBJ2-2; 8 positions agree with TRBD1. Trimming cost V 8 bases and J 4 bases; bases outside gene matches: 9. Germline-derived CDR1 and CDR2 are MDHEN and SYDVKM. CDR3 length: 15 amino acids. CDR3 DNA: TGTGCCAGCTTGTCAGGGGGCGGTGGCACCGGGGAGCTGTTTTTT. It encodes CASLSGGGGTGELFF. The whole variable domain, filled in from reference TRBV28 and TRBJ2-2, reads DVKVTQSSRYLVKRTGEKVFLECVQDMDHENMFWYRQDPGLGLRLIYFSYDVKMKEKGDIPEGYSVSREKKERFSLILESASTNQTSMYLCASLSGGGGTGELFFGEGSRLTVL.

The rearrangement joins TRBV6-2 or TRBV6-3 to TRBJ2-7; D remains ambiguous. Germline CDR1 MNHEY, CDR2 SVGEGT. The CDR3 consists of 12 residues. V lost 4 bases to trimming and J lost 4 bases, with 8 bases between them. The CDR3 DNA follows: TGTGCCAGCAGTTTTCGGTTTTACGAGCAGTACTTC. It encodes CASSFRFYEQYF.

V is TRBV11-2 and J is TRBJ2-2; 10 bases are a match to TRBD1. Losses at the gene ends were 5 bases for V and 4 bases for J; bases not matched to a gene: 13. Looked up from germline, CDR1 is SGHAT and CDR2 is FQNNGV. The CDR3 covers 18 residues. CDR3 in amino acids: CASSRTTGGPQFTGELFF. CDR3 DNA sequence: TGTGCCAGCAGCCGAACGACAGGGGGCCCCCAATTCACCGGGGAGCTGTTTTTT.

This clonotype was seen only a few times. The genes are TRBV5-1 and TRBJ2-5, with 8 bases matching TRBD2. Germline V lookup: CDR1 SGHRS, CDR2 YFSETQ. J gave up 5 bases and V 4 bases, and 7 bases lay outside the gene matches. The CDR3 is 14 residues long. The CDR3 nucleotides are TGCGCCAGCAGCCCCGGGAGGGCGCGGGAGACCCAGTACTTC. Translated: CASSPGRARETQYF.

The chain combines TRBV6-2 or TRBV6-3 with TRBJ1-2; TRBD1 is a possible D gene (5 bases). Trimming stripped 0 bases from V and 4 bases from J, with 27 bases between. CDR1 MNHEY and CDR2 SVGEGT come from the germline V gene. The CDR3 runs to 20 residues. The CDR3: CASSYSVGEETEWGPYGYTF. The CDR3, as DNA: TGTGCCAGCAGTTACTCAGTCGGGGAGGAGACGGAGTGGGGACCCTATGGCTACACCTTC.

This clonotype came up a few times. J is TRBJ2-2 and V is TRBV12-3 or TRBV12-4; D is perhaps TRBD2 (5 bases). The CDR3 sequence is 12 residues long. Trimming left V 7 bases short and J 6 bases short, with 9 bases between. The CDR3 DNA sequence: TGTGCCAGCACGAGGGCGGCCGGGGAGCTGTTTTTT. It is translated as CASTRAAGELFF.

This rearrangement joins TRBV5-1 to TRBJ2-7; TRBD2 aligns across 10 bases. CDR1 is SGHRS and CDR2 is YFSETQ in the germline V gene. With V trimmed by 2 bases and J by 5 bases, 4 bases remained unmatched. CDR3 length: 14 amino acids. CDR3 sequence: CASSFSGTSDEQYF. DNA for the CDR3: TGCGCCAGCAGCTTCTCCGGGACTAGCGACGAGCAGTACTTC.

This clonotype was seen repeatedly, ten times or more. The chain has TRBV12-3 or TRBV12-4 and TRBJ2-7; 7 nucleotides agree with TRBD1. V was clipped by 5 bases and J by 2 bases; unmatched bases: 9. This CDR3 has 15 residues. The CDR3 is CASSLQGSSAYEQYF. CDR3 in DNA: TGTGCCAGCAGTCTACAGGGGAGTAGTGCCTACGAGCAGTACTTC.

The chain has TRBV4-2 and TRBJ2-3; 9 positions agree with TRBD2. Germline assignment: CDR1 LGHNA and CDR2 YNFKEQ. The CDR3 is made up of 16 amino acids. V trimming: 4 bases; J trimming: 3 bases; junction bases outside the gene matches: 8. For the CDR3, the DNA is TGTGCCAGCAGCCGGGAGGGTAGCGGGGGTACAGATACGCAGTATTTT. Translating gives CASSREGSGGTDTQYF.